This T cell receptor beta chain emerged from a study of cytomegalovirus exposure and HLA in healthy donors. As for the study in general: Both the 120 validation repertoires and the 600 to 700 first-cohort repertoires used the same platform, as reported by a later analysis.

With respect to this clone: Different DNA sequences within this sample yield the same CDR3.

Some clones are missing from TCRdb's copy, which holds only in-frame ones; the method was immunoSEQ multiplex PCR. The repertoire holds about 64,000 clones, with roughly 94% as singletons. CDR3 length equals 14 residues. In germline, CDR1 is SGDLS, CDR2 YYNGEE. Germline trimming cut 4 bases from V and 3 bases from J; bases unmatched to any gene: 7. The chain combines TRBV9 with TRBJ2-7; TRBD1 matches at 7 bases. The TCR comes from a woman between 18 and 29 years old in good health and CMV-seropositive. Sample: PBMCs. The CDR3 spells CASSPRDSLYEQYF. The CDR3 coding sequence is TGTGCCAGCAGCCCTAGGGACAGTCTCTACGAGCAGTACTTC.